A selection of T cell receptor beta chains follows, all from one sample in a study of shared clonotypes between healthy human individuals. Sequenced by immunoSEQ multiplex PCR; TCRdb stores in-frame clones only, minus some. The data hold about 180,000 clones, with approximately 92% observed a single time. Sequenced sample: naive CD4+ T cells sorted from blood. These receptors were collected from a woman aged 30 to 39 in good health. CDR3s include the opening cysteine and the closing phenylalanine or tryptophan. D genes are given only for firm matches. Clone size, where shown, is once, few, many, or a class for clones that have expanded.

>NA|NA|TRBV21-1|TRBJ2-7
CASSKDIVYEQYF
TGTGCCAGCAGCAAAGACATAGTTTACGAGCAGTACTTC
>NA|NA|TRBV5-1|TRBJ1-4
CASSLNQGSNEKLFF
TGCGCCAGCAGCTTGAATCAGGGCTCTAATGAAAAACTGTTTTTT
>NA|NA|TRBV21-1|TRBJ2-5
CASSKSLGLQGETQYF
TGTGCCAGCAGCAAATCTCTCGGCCTTCAGGGCGAGACCCAGTACTTC
>NA|NA|TRBV2|TRBJ1-2
CASSQEYGYTF
TGTGCCAGCAGTCAGGAGTATGGCTACACCTTC
>TRBD1|NA|TRBV5-5|TRBJ1-2
CASSLAVGRTGNYGYTF
TGTGCCAGCAGCTTGGCAGTAGGTCGGACAGGGAACTATGGCTACACCTTC
>NA|NA|TRBV7-8|TRBJ1-1
CASSSTKTWTALNTEAFF
TGTGCCAGCAGCTCAACGAAGACTTGGACAGCACTTAACACTGAAGCTTTCTTT
>NA|once|TRBV19|TRBJ2-5
CASSSFGETQYF
TGTGCCAGTAGTTCGTTCGGGGAGACCCAGTACTTC
>TRBD2|NA|TRBV5-4|TRBJ2-3
CASSPLAGVASDTQYF
TGTGCCAGCAGCCCCCTCGCGGGAGTAGCGTCAGATACGCAGTATTTT
>NA|NA|TRBV6-5|TRBJ2-7
CASSYSIGDPSYEQYF
TGTGCCAGCAGTTACTCGATTGGGGACCCCTCCTACGAGCAGTACTTC
>NA|NA|TRBV28|TRBJ2-7
CASSPGTPEQYF
TGTGCCAGCAGCCCTGGGACACCAGAGCAGTACTTC
>NA|NA|TRBV11-2|TRBJ2-1
CASRQISGNSYNEQFF
TGTGCCAGCAGGCAGATTAGCGGAAACTCCTACAATGAGCAGTTCTTC
>TRBD1|NA|TRBV28|TRBJ2-3
CASSTGGTDTQYF
TGTGCCAGCAGTACAGGGGGCACAGATACGCAGTATTTT
>NA|NA|TRBV6-5|TRBJ1-4
CAISTRPNEKLFF
TGTGCCATCTCGACAAGACCTAATGAAAAACTGTTTTTT
>TRBD2|NA|TRBV7-1|TRBJ2-7
CASSLAQRGEQYF
TGTGCCAGCAGCTTAGCTCAGCGGGGGGAGCAGTACTTC
>NA|NA|TRBV7-9|TRBJ2-7
CASSLGGAPYEQYF
TGTGCCAGCAGCCTTGGCGGGGCACCTTACGAGCAGTACTTC
>NA|NA|TRBV30|TRBJ1-2
CAWSVDGFYGYTF
TGTGCCTGGAGTGTAGACGGTTTCTATGGCTACACCTTC
>NA|NA|TRBV15|TRBJ1-5
CATSRDRATYSNQPQHF
TGTGCCACCAGCAGAGATAGGGCAACATATAGCAATCAGCCCCAGCATTTT
>NA|NA|TRBV7-9|TRBJ1-2
CASTDGGVNYGYTF
TGTGCCAGCACCGATGGGGGGGTAAACTATGGCTACACCTTC
>NA|NA|TRBV29-1|TRBJ2-7
CSVVIGAYEQYF
TGCAGCGTTGTCATCGGGGCCTACGAGCAGTACTTC
>TRBD2|NA|TRBV18|TRBJ2-1
CASSLSSGSYEQFF
TGTGCCAGCTCATTATCTAGCGGGAGCTATGAGCAGTTCTTC
>TRBD1|NA|TRBV27|TRBJ1-5
CASSLSRTGTWPQHF
TGTGCCAGCAGTTTATCGAGGACAGGGACTTGGCCCCAGCATTTT
>TRBD2|NA|TRBV7-2|TRBJ2-7
CASSLVPGTSGSYEQYF
TGTGCCAGCAGCCTAGTACCTGGGACTAGCGGGAGTTACGAGCAGTACTTC
>TRBD1|NA|TRBV15|TRBJ1-2
CATSRDKGANGYTF
TGTGCCACCAGCAGAGATAAGGGGGCCAATGGCTACACCTTC
>NA|NA|TRBV28|TRBJ2-2
CASSFQAGRLGELFF
TGTGCCAGCAGCTTCCAGGCGGGGCGTCTCGGGGAGCTGTTTTTT
>NA|NA|TRBV7-8|TRBJ2-3
CASSPDTDTQYF
TGTGCCAGCAGCCCCGACACAGATACGCAGTATTTT